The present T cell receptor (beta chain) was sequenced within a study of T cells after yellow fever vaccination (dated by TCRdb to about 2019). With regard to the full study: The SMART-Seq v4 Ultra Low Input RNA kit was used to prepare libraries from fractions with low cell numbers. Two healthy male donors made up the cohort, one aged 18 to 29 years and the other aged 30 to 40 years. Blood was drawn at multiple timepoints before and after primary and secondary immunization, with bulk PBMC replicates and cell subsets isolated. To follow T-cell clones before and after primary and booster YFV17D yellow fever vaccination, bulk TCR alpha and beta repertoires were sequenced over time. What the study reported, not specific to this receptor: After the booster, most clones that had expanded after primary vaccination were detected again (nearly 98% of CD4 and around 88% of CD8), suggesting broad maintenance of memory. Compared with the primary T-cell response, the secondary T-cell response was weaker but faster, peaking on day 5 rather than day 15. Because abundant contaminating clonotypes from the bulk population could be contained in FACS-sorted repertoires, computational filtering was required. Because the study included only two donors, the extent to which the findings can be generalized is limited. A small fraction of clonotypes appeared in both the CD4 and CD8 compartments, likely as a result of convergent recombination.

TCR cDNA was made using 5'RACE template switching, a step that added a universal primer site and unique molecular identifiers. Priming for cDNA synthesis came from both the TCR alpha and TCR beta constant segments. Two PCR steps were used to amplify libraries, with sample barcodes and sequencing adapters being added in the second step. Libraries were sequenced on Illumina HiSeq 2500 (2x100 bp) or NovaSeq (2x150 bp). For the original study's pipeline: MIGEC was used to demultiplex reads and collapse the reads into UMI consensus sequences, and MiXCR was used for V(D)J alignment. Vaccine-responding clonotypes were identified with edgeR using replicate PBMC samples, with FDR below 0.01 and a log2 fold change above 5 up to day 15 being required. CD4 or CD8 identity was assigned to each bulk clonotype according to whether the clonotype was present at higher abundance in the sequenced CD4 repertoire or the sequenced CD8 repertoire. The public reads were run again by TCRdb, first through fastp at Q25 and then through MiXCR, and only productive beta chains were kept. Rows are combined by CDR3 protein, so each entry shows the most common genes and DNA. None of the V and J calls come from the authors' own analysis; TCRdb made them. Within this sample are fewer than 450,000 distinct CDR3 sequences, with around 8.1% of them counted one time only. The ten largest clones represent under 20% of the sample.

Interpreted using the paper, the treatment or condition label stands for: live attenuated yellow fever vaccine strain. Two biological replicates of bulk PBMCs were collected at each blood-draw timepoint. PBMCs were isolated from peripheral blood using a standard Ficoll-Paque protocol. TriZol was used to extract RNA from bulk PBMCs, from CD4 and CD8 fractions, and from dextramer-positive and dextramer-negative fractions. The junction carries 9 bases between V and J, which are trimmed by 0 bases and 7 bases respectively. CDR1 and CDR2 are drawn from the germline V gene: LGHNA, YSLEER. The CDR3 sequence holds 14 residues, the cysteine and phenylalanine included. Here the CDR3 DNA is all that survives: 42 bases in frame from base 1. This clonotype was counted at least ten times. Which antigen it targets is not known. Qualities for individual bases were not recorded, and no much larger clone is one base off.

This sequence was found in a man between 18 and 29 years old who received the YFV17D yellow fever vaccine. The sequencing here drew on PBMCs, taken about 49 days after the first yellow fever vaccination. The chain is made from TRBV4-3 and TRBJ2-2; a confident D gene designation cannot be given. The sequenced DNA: TGCGCCAGCAGCCAAGAAGCAGATTACGGGGAGCTGTTTTTT. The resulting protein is CASSQEADYGELFF.